The next 17 T cell receptor beta chains were all read from a single sample in a study of T cells after yellow fever vaccination. TCRdb reprocessed the 5' RACE reads with MiXCR, giving one entry per CDR3 protein. Counted here are tens of thousands of distinct CDR3 sequences, 7.7% occurring once; the ten biggest clones make up roughly two fifths. The material sequenced was CD8+ T cells sorted from PBMCs, taken on the day of the yellow fever booster vaccination. These receptor sequences come from a man aged 30-40 years who received the YFV17D yellow fever vaccine.

This clonotype was seen ten or more times. The chain has TRBV9 and TRBJ2-2; unclear D gene. The ends were cut back, 3 bases at V and 10 bases at J, with 7 bases in the middle. CDR1 SGDLS and CDR2 YYNGEE come from the germline V gene. The CDR3 is made up of 11 amino acids. CDR3 loop: CASSESQELFF. The CDR3 DNA is TGTGCCAGCAGCGAGTCACAGGAGCTGTTTTTT.

The genes are TRBV6-6 and TRBJ1-2; the D is unclear. Germline values: CDR1 MNHNY, CDR2 SVGAGI (reference sequence). The CDR3 contains 11 residues. V lost 7 bases, J lost 6 bases, and 9 bases lay in between. The CDR3, as DNA: TGTGCCAGCAAACAGCCCCATGGCTACACCTTC. This sequence encodes CASKQPHGYTF.

There are a few counts of this clonotype. The chain links TRBV12-3 or TRBV12-4 to TRBJ2-7; no reliable D call. The CDR3 has 13 amino acids. V was clipped by 6 bases and J by 3 bases, with 12 bases between them. In nucleotides, the CDR3 is TGTGCCAGCAGCCGTACTTCAGTCTACGAGCAGTACTTC. Amino acids: CASSRTSVYEQYF.

This clonotype was counted ten times or more. The chain uses TRBV27 and TRBJ2-7, with 8 nucleotides matching TRBD2. Germline trimming cut 6 bases from V and 5 bases from J; bases unmatched to any gene: 9. This CDR3 is 14 amino acids long. Germline loops: CDR1 MNHEY, CDR2 SMNVEV (reference sequence). The CDR3 spells CASSPSGRDNEQYF. The CDR3 region has the DNA TGTGCCAGCAGCCCGAGCGGGAGAGATAACGAGCAGTACTTC.

The chain employs TRBV10-2 and TRBJ2-7, with TRBD1 identical over 9 bases. Germline V gives CDR1 WSHSY, CDR2 SAAADI. This CDR3 region has 13 residues. J gave up 5 bases and V 6 bases, and 5 bases lay outside the gene matches. The CDR3 DNA is TGCGCCAGCAGCTCCGGGACAGGGAACGAGCAGTACTTC. It is translated as CASSSGTGNEQYF.

The chain recombines TRBV12-3 or TRBV12-4 with TRBJ2-7, with D tentatively TRBD2 (5 bases). The CDR3 has 15 residues. V was shortened by 3 bases and J by 4 bases, with 16 bases between the two germline ends. Written as DNA, the CDR3 is TGTGCCAGCAGTTTTCCTGGACGGGAATCTTACGAGCAGTACTTC. Its protein is CASSFPGRESYEQYF.

This chain uses TRBV5-1 with TRBJ2-7; TRBD1 agrees at 9 bases. CDR1 is SGHRS, CDR2 YFSETQ, per germline. V shed 4 bases and J 5 bases; nucleotides not matched to a gene: 10. The CDR3 sequence is 15 residues long. The CDR3 is CASSEDRGLEDEQYF. The CDR3, as DNA: TGCGCCAGCAGCGAGGACAGGGGCTTGGAAGACGAGCAGTACTTC.

This clonotype came up a few times. The chain is built from TRBV12-3 or TRBV12-4 and TRBJ2-3; D not certain. The CDR3 totals 11 residues. Deletions cut 7 bases from V and 5 bases from J, with 7 bases between. The CDR3 region is CASTYEDTQYF. The CDR3 DNA sequence: TGTGCCAGCACCTATGAAGATACGCAGTATTTT.

This clonotype was found a few times. This chain links TRBV12-3 or TRBV12-4 with TRBJ2-7; no firm D call. This CDR3 contains 13 residues. The ends were cut back, 6 bases at V and 6 bases at J, with 15 bases in the middle. This CDR3 reads CASRKVPLLEQYF. The CDR3 DNA reads TGTGCCAGCAGGAAGGTTCCTCTCCTCGAGCAGTACTTC.

The table lists this clonotype with many counts. V usage is TRBV5-1 and J usage is TRBJ1-1, with D perhaps TRBD1 (5 bases). The CDR3 runs 15 residues. Deletions cut 4 bases from V and 5 bases from J, with 18 bases between. Germline assignment: CDR1 SGHRS and CDR2 YFSETQ. The CDR3 loop is CASSRPDGPGTEAFF. The CDR3, as DNA: TGCGCCAGCAGCCGGCCGGACGGACCAGGGACTGAAGCTTTCTTT.

This clonotype appeared a few times. The V and J genes are TRBV6-4 and TRBJ2-1; a weak D match, TRBD2 (6 bases). V was clipped by 2 bases and J by 4 bases, with 12 bases between them. This CDR3 comprises 15 residues. Germline CDR1 MRHNA, CDR2 SNTAGT. CDR3 protein: CASSDNSGEYNEQFF. CDR3 bases: TGTGCCAGCAGTGACAATAGCGGCGAATACAATGAGCAGTTCTTC.

The chain links TRBV6-5 to TRBJ2-1; a possible D gene is TRBD2 (6 bases). The germline CDR1 and CDR2 sequences are MNHEY and SVGAGI. V lost 0 bases, J lost 7 bases, and 13 bases lay in between. The CDR3 has 15 amino acids. The CDR3 DNA sequence: TGTGCCAGCAGTTACTCGTCGGGAGACTTGAATGAGCAGTTCTTC. It translates to CASSYSSGDLNEQFF.

This clonotype has a handful of counts. The CDR3 protein is CASSLGRQGSYEQYF. CDR3 coding DNA: TGCGCCAGCAGCCTGGGGAGACAGGGGTCCTACGAGCAGTACTTC. This sequence joins TRBV4-3 and TRBJ2-7, with TRBD1 matching 8 bases. With 4 bases clipped from V and 1 base from J, the junction kept 6 bases outside the gene matches. The CDR3 length is 15 residues. The V gene's germline CDR1 is LGHNA and CDR2 YSLEER.

This clonotype was counted a single time. This chain uses TRBV20-1 with TRBJ2-5; TRBD2 matches at 7 bases. Germline V lookup: CDR1 DFQATT, CDR2 SNEGSKA (reference sequence). Trimming at V came to 5 bases and at J to 2 bases, leaving 17 bases not matched to a gene. The CDR3 loop spans 17 amino acids. The chain's CDR3 is CSAQPWLAEGQQETQYF. CDR3 bases: TGCAGTGCTCAACCTTGGCTAGCGGAAGGTCAGCAAGAGACCCAGTACTTC.

This clonotype was observed a few times. The chain employs TRBV7-9 and TRBJ2-5; unclear D gene. V lost 4 bases and J lost 4, with 19 bases in between. Per the germline V gene, CDR1 is SEHNR and CDR2 is FQNEAQ (reference sequence). The CDR3 loop spans 16 amino acids. The chain's CDR3 is CASSSPDGWGGETQYF. DNA of the CDR3: TGTGCCAGCAGCTCCCCGGACGGGTGGGGTGGAGAGACCCAGTACTTC. Based on the CDR3 plus reference TRBV7-9 and TRBJ2-5, the full variable domain is DTGVSQNPRHKITKRGQNVTFRCDPISEHNRLYWYRQTLGQGPEFLTYFQNEAQLEKSRLLSDRFSAERPKGSFSTLEIQRTEQGDSAMYLCASSSPDGWGGETQYFGPGTRLLVL.

The chain carries TRBV6-1 and TRBJ2-3; 8 bases are shared with TRBD2. The V gene end was trimmed by 8 bases and the J gene end by 4 bases; junction bases not matched to a gene: 8. CDR1 MNHNS and CDR2 SASEGT come from the germline V gene. CDR3 length: 14 amino acids. DNA of the CDR3: TGTGCCAGCGAAACTAGCGGCCCTTCAGATACGCAGTATTTT. This translates into CASETSGPSDTQYF.

This chain uses TRBV20-1 with TRBJ2-7, with 8 nucleotides matching TRBD2. Germline trimming cut 5 bases from V and 2 bases from J; bases unmatched to any gene: 8. CDR1 DFQATT and CDR2 SNEGSKA come from the germline V gene (reference sequence). The CDR3 sequence is 14 residues long. As DNA, the CDR3 is TGCAGTGCTCCCGGGGGGGACGCCGCCTACGAGCAGTACTTC. Its translation: CSAPGGDAAYEQYF.